What follows are 10 T cell receptor beta chains derived from one specimen sequenced in a study of cytomegalovirus exposure and HLA in healthy donors. Use of 60 Vbeta and 13 Jbeta primers characterized the PCR. Measured with immunoSEQ multiplex PCR; TCRdb has only the in-frame clones, and not every one. The table includes about 150,000 clones, roughly 70% detected once. Input material: PBMCs. These TCRs come from a man in his forties in good health and CMV-seronegative.

The J gene is TRBJ2-7, the V gene TRBV7-9, with D hard to call. Germline assignment: CDR1 SEHNR and CDR2 FQNEAQ (reference sequence). The CDR3 spans 12 residues. V was cut by 1 base and J by 4 bases, with 5 bases left in between. The CDR3 sequence: CASSLGEYEQYF. The CDR3 DNA reads as TGTGCCAGCAGCTTAGGAGAATACGAGCAGTACTTC.

The J gene is TRBJ2-2, the V gene TRBV29-1; 9 nucleotides line up with TRBD1. Germline loops: CDR1 SQVTM, CDR2 ANQGSEA. There are 16 residues in the CDR3. The V segment lost 7 bases and the J segment 1 base; nucleotides outside the gene matches: 10. The CDR3, as DNA: TGCAGCGCTCTCGCCCGGGACAGGGAGAACACCGGGGAGCTGTTTTTT. Amino acids: CSALARDRENTGELFF.

The genes are TRBV19 and TRBJ2-7; 9 positions match TRBD1. The CDR3 runs 14 residues. From germline, CDR1 is LNHDA and CDR2 SQIVND (reference sequence). V dropped 6 bases and J dropped 2; count of bases not matched to a gene: 5. CDR3 DNA: TGTGCCAGTAGGGACAGGGGTTGGGCCTACGAGCAGTACTTC. Its translation: CASRDRGWAYEQYF.

This sequence joins TRBV25-1 and TRBJ1-2; TRBD1 aligns across 8 bases. V was clipped by 6 bases and J by 8 bases; unmatched bases: 8. CDR3 length equals 13 residues. CDR1 is MGHDK, CDR2 SYGVNS, per germline. CDR3 DNA: TGTGCCAGCAGCGCAACAGGGGGTCGAGGCTACACCTTC. It is translated as CASSATGGRGYTF.

J is TRBJ2-1 and V is TRBV7-2; 9 bases fit TRBD2. The CDR3 has 14 amino acids. Trimming cost V 8 bases and J 4 bases; bases outside gene matches: 6. Germline-derived CDR1 and CDR2 are SGHTA and FQGNSA. The DNA of the CDR3 is TGTGCCAGCCTAATCAGCGGGGGGTACAATGAGCAGTTCTTC. Translated: CASLISGGYNEQFF.

The CDR3, as DNA: TGTGCCAGCAGTTACCACAGGGGCGGACAAGAGACCCAGTACTTC. It encodes CASSYHRGGQETQYF. The chain recombines TRBV25-1 with TRBJ2-5; the match to TRBD1 covers 7 bases. This CDR3 has 15 residues. The trim removed 5 bases at V and 2 bases at J, leaving 8 bases unmatched. Germline V gene lookup returns CDR1 MGHDK and CDR2 SYGVNS.

J is TRBJ2-2 and V is TRBV11-2, with a possible D match to TRBD2 (5 bases). The CDR3 totals 16 residues. CDR1 and CDR2 from the germline V gene are SGHAT and FQNNGV. Trimming shortened V by 5 bases and J by 1 base, and 14 bases separated the two germline ends. The CDR3 bases are TGTGCCAGCAGCCCAAAGGGAGCAGGGAACACCGGGGAGCTGTTTTTT. Protein product: CASSPKGAGNTGELFF.

Note on this clone: The identical CDR3 is also encoded by other nucleotide sequences in the sample. The rearrangement joins TRBV6-6 to TRBJ2-5, with D hard to call. V lost 5 bases, J lost 2 bases, and 3 bases lay in between. There are 11 residues in the CDR3. CDR1 is MNHNY and CDR2 is SVGAGI in the germline V gene (reference sequence). This chain's CDR3 is CASSPQETQYF. For the CDR3, the DNA is TGTGCCAGCAGTCCGCAAGAGACCCAGTACTTC.

The chain joins TRBV7-2 to TRBJ2-7; TRBD2 agrees at 13 bases. Germline CDR1 reads SGHTA; CDR2 reads FQGNSA. The CDR3 spans 17 residues. J gave up 5 bases and V 3 bases, and 10 bases lay outside the gene matches. The CDR3: CASSFLQVTSGRNEQYF. The CDR3 DNA sequence: TGTGCCAGCAGCTTCCTCCAAGTGACTAGCGGGAGGAACGAGCAGTACTTC.

DNA for the CDR3: TGTGCCAGCAGCGTAGCGGGGAAAGACACCATATATTTT. Translated: CASSVAGKDTIYF. The chain employs TRBV9 and TRBJ1-3; no reliable D call. Trimming shortened V by 0 bases and J by 8 bases, and 9 bases separated the two germline ends. The CDR3 has 13 residues. CDR1 is SGDLS, CDR2 YYNGEE, per germline.